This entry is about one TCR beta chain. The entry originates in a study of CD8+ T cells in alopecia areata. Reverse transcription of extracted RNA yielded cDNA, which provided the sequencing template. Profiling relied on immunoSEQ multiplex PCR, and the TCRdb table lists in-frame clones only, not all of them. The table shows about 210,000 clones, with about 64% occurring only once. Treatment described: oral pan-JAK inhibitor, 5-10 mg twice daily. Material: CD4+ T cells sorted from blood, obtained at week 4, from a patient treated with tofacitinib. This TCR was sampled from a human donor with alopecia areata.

In DNA form, the CDR3 reads TGTGCCAGCAGCGTAGCTTTAGGGGGGGCAACCGCGAACACCGGGGAGCTGTTTTTT. Residues: CASSVALGGATANTGELFF. This sequence joins TRBV9 and TRBJ2-2; perhaps TRBD2 as D (7 bases). Germline CDR1 is SGDLS and CDR2 is YYNGEE. The ends were cut back, 0 bases at V and 0 bases at J, with 18 bases in the middle. This CDR3 contains 19 residues. Together with reference TRBV9 and TRBJ2-2, the CDR3 gives the full variable domain: DSGVTQTPKHLITATGQRVTLRCSPRSGDLSVYWYQQSLDQGLQFLIQYYNGEERAKGNILERFSAQQFPDLHSELNLSSLELGDSALYFCASSVALGGATANTGELFFGEGSRLTVL.